This T cell receptor (beta chain) was sequenced in a study of T cell responses to AZD1222 COVID-19 vaccine. The repertoire was sequenced with immunoSEQ multiplex PCR; TCRdb's copy has only in-frame clones and lacks some. The sample comprises roughly 150,000 clones, around 93% of which are singletons, and about 4.2% rests with the top ten. Germline-derived CDR1 and CDR2 are SGHRS and YFSETQ. CDR3 length: 15 residues. J gave up 3 bases and V 4 bases, and 2 bases lay outside the gene matches. This clone was seen more than once but under ten times. The chain couples TRBV5-1 to TRBJ2-1, with TRBD2 matching 12 bases. The TCR was taken from an adult in good health. Specimen: peripheral blood, collected on day 0 of AZD1222 vaccination. CDR3 DNA sequence: TGCGCCAGCAGCAAGGGACTAGCGGGCTACAATGAGCAGTTCTTC. As protein: CASSKGLAGYNEQFF.